These 31 T cell receptor beta chains originate from one sample sequenced in a study of identical twins. A single record per CDR3 protein comes from TCRdb applying MiXCR to the 5' RACE reads. The sample contains roughly 690,000 distinct CDR3 sequences, 21% of which appear only once. These same records also appear under a second study, on T cells expressing NK-cell markers.

Sequenced input: PBMCs. The origin of the receptors is a woman aged 18-29 years in good health.

This clonotype was recorded a few times. The chain is built from TRBV20-1 and TRBJ2-7, with 11 bases lining up with TRBD2. The CDR3 length is 16 residues. Losses at the gene ends were 2 bases for V and 0 bases for J; bases not matched to a gene: 6. In germline, CDR1 is DFQATT, CDR2 SNEGSKA (reference sequence). CDR3 amino acids: CSARTSGSPYSYEQYF. The CDR3 coding sequence is TGCAGTGCTAGAACTAGCGGGAGTCCCTACTCCTACGAGCAGTACTTC.

This clonotype was seen repeatedly, ten times or more. The chain joins TRBV4-1 to TRBJ2-2, with D possibly being TRBD1 (5 bases). Germline V lookup: CDR1 MGHRA, CDR2 YSYEKL. The CDR3 runs 18 residues. The V end was cut by 4 bases, the J end by 5 bases, with 23 bases between. The CDR3 DNA is TGCGCCAGCAGCCGAGTAAAGGGGCCCATCGCCTTGACCGGGGAGCTGTTTTTT. This sequence encodes CASSRVKGPIALTGELFF.

This clonotype was detected only a few times. This chain connects TRBV5-5 to TRBJ2-7; D unresolved. The CDR3 has 17 amino acids. The V and J ends lost 0 bases and 0 bases respectively, with 16 bases between them. The germline CDR1 and CDR2 sequences are SGHKS and YYEKEE (reference sequence). This chain's CDR3 is CASSLAEVGYSSYEQYF. The CDR3 DNA follows: TGTGCCAGCAGCTTGGCCGAAGTAGGCTATAGCTCCTACGAGCAGTACTTC. The full variable domain, in which reference TRBV5-5 and TRBJ2-7 provide the parts outside the CDR3, is DAGVTQSPTHLIKTRGQQVTLRCSPISGHKSVSWYQQVLGQGPQFIFQYYEKEERGRGNFPDRFSARQFPNYSSELNVNALLLGDSALYLCASSLAEVGYSSYEQYFGPGTRLTVT.

This clonotype has ten or more counts. The gene calls are TRBV7-2 and TRBJ1-4; D is perhaps TRBD1 (6 bases). Trimming shortened V by 3 bases and J by 8 bases, and 19 bases separated the two germline ends. The CDR3 totals 16 residues. CDR1 and CDR2 from the germline V gene are SGHTA and FQGNSA. CDR3 sequence reads: CASSFYVSSQGEKLFF. The CDR3 DNA sequence: TGTGCCAGCAGCTTCTATGTTTCTTCCCAGGGGGAAAAACTGTTTTTT.

This clonotype was seen repeatedly, ten times or more. The gene calls are TRBV20-1 and TRBJ1-4; 8 positions agree with TRBD1. The germline CDR1 and CDR2 sequences are DFQATT and SNEGSKA (reference sequence). The CDR3 has 13 residues. Unmatched junction bases numbered 4, after V lost 5 bases and J lost 5 bases. The CDR3 bases are TGCAGTGCTGGGCGACAGGGGAATGAAAAACTGTTTTTT. Translation: CSAGRQGNEKLFF.

This clonotype showed up just a few times. V is TRBV6-1 and J is TRBJ2-7; 7 bases fit TRBD1. Germline V CDR1 and CDR2: MNHNS, SASEGT. The CDR3 runs 15 residues. J gave up 1 base and V 6 bases, and 9 bases lay outside the gene matches. In nucleotides, the CDR3 is TGTGCCAGCAGGCCGCGGACAGGAACTTCCTACGAGCAGTACTTC. Protein product: CASRPRTGTSYEQYF.

The genes are TRBV20-1 and TRBJ1-1, with D perhaps TRBD1 (5 bases). The V end lost 6 bases, the J end lost 7 bases, and 18 bases lay between the germline ends. The germline V gene has CDR1 DFQATT and CDR2 SNEGSKA (reference sequence). The CDR3 length is 13 residues. CDR3 bases: TGCAGTGCCCCTAGGAGGGACTTAAATGAAGCTTTCTTT. Translating it yields CSAPRRDLNEAFF.

This rearrangement joins TRBV2 to TRBJ2-1, with 7 positions matching TRBD2. V was clipped by 6 bases and J by 1 base; unmatched bases: 3. Germline V gives CDR1 SNHLY, CDR2 FYNNEI. The CDR3 loop spans 14 amino acids. The CDR3 DNA follows: TGTGCCAGCAGGAGCGGGGCGTCCTACAATGAGCAGTTCTTC. It encodes CASRSGASYNEQFF.

The chain links TRBV5-5 to TRBJ2-2, with TRBD1 identical over 8 bases. V lost 7 bases to trimming and J lost 0 bases; unmatched junction nucleotides: 11. This CDR3 region has 17 residues. Germline lookup yields CDR1 SGHKS and CDR2 YYEKEE (reference sequence). The CDR3 protein is CASAKGTGLTNTGELFF. CDR3 DNA: TGTGCCAGCGCTAAGGGGACAGGACTTACGAACACCGGGGAGCTGTTTTTT.

A few counts support this clonotype. The chain employs TRBV11-1 and TRBJ2-1; 8 bases fit TRBD2. With V trimmed by 4 bases and J by 0 bases, 17 bases remained unmatched. This CDR3 is built from 20 residues. CDR1 is SGHAT, CDR2 FQDESV, per germline (reference sequence). This chain's CDR3 is CASSSRKYRGSGSSYNEQFF. Written as DNA, the CDR3 is TGTGCCAGCAGCTCCCGGAAATATCGGGGGAGCGGGAGCTCCTACAATGAGCAGTTCTTC. Combining the CDR3 with reference TRBV11-1 and TRBJ2-1 gives the whole variable domain EAEVAQSPRYKITEKSQAVAFWCDPISGHATLYWYRQILGQGPELLVQFQDESVVDDSQLPKDRFSAERLKGVDSTLKIQPAELGDSAMYLCASSSRKYRGSGSSYNEQFFGPGTRLTVL.

This clonotype was observed a handful of times. The chain uses TRBV7-2 and TRBJ1-2; D possibly corresponds to TRBD1 (5 bases). CDR3 length: 12 amino acids. Germline values: CDR1 SGHTA, CDR2 FQGNSA. V lost 6 bases and J 7 bases, leaving 12 bases between the germline ends. CDR3 sequence: CASRQRGLGYTF. DNA of the CDR3: TGTGCCAGCAGGCAGAGGGGCCTTGGCTACACCTTC.

This clonotype occurred many times. The chain links TRBV9 to TRBJ1-5; D uncertain. Trimming left V 2 bases short and J 6 bases short, with 15 bases between. Germline V gene sequence: CDR1 SGDLS, CDR2 YYNGEE. The length of the CDR3 is 15 residues. The CDR3 DNA reads as TGTGCCAGCAGCGTCGGCACGTCGGCGAGTCAGCCCCAGCATTTT. Protein sequence: CASSVGTSASQPQHF.

In its sample, this clonotype was seen a few times. This chain connects TRBV6-1 to TRBJ2-2, with a possible D match to TRBD1 (5 bases). Between the trimmed V and J ends, which lost 2 bases and 8 bases, there was a span of 15 bases. The CDR3 covers 15 residues. Germline CDR1 is MNHNS and CDR2 is SASEGT. This CDR3 is CASSERQGSRGELFF. In DNA form, the CDR3 reads TGTGCCAGCAGTGAACGGCAGGGCTCTCGAGGGGAGCTGTTTTTT.

This clonotype was seen a few times. CDR3 in amino acids: CASRSTWVRETQYF. In DNA form, the CDR3 reads TGTGCCAGCAGGAGCACGTGGGTCCGAGAGACCCAGTACTTC. The chain couples TRBV6-1 to TRBJ2-5, with no clear D. The CDR3 contains 14 residues. Trimming stripped 6 bases from V and 4 bases from J, with 15 bases between. The germline gives CDR1 MNHNS, CDR2 SASEGT.

The V call is TRBV30, the J call TRBJ1-2; tentative D call: TRBD1 (5 bases). The germline V and J ends were trimmed by 2 bases and 8 bases, with 15 bases remaining between them. Germline V gene sequence: CDR1 GTSNPN, CDR2 SVGIG (reference sequence). CDR3 length equals 13 residues. CDR3 sequence reads: CAWSPGRWSGYTF. In nucleotides, the CDR3 is TGTGCCTGGAGTCCGGGACGGTGGTCGGGCTACACCTTC.

This sequence joins TRBV5-1 and TRBJ2-7, with 13 nucleotides matching TRBD2. The CDR3 has 16 residues. Germline V gives CDR1 SGHRS, CDR2 YFSETQ. After removal of 1 base from V and 5 bases from J, the junction contained 6 bases not matched to a gene. CDR3 DNA: TGCGCCAGCAGCTTGCGGTCCGGGACTAGCGGGAACGAGCAGTACTTC. It specifies CASSLRSGTSGNEQYF.

The chain couples TRBV27 to TRBJ2-1; D call uncertain. Trimming pared 1 base from V and 7 bases from J, leaving 8 bases between. Looked up from germline, CDR1 is MNHEY and CDR2 is SMNVEV (reference sequence). This CDR3 has 13 residues. The CDR3 reads CASSLLGENEQFF. The CDR3 bases are TGTGCCAGCAGTTTATTGGGCGAGAATGAGCAGTTCTTC.

This clonotype has a count of ten or more. The J gene is TRBJ2-3, the V gene TRBV11-2; 7 nucleotides match TRBD1. This CDR3 comprises 14 residues. Looked up from germline, CDR1 is SGHAT and CDR2 is FQNNGV. The V segment lost 9 bases and the J segment 0 bases; nucleotides outside the gene matches: 6. The CDR3: CASLGTASTDTQYF. For the CDR3, the DNA is TGTGCCAGTCTCGGGACAGCTAGCACAGATACGCAGTATTTT.

This clonotype was detected ten times or more. This chain links TRBV12-3 or TRBV12-4 with TRBJ2-7, with 11 bases matching TRBD1. CDR3 length: 15 residues. J gave up 3 bases and V 4 bases, and 5 bases lay outside the gene matches. The CDR3 DNA follows: TGTGCCAGCAGTTCCGGACAGGGGGCATTCTACGAGCAGTACTTC. This gives the protein CASSSGQGAFYEQYF.

This clonotype was seen only a few times. The chain uses TRBV5-1 and TRBJ2-7; possibly TRBD2 for D (6 bases). CDR3 length: 18 residues. Trimming took off 0 bases at V and 0 bases at J, with 19 bases between the two ends. CDR1 and CDR2 from the germline V gene are SGHRS and YFSETQ. The CDR3 here is CASSLDLGGSGYSYEQYF. The CDR3 coding sequence is TGCGCCAGCAGCTTGGACCTGGGGGGTAGCGGATACTCCTACGAGCAGTACTTC. The whole variable domain, remainder taken from reference TRBV5-1 and TRBJ2-7, is KAGVTQTPRYLIKTRGQQVTLSCSPISGHRSVSWYQQTPGQGLQFLFEYFSETQRNKGNFPGRFSGRQFSNSRSEMNVSTLELGDSALYLCASSLDLGGSGYSYEQYFGPGTRLTVT.

This clonotype turned up a few times. This sequence joins TRBV11-2 and TRBJ2-7; TRBD2 matches 8 bases. This CDR3 region has 16 residues. From germline, CDR1 is SGHAT and CDR2 FQNNGV. Trimming cost V 8 bases and J 6 bases; bases outside gene matches: 18. Here the CDR3 DNA reads TGTGCCAGCGCCGAGGGGAGGGGCGGGAGGTTTCGCGAGCAGTACTTC. The encoded protein is CASAEGRGGRFREQYF.

This sequence joins TRBV29-1 and TRBJ1-1, with D perhaps TRBD1 (5 bases). The germline V gene has CDR1 SQVTM and CDR2 ANQGSEA. V dropped 4 bases and J dropped 1 base, with 10 bases sitting between them. The CDR3 sequence is 13 residues long. The CDR3 here is CSVAKGWNTEAFF. CDR3 in DNA: TGCAGCGTTGCAAAGGGGTGGAACACTGAAGCTTTCTTT.

This clonotype was counted a few times. The genes are TRBV7-2 and TRBJ2-2; D remains unclear. CDR3 length: 16 residues. Trimming removed 1 base from V and 3 bases from J, with 12 bases in between. Germline V gene sequence: CDR1 SGHTA, CDR2 FQGNSA. The CDR3 region has the DNA TGTGCCAGCAGCTTAGAGGCTTTTCCGGACACCGGGGAGCTGTTTTTT. This encodes CASSLEAFPDTGELFF. Supplemented by reference TRBV7-2 and TRBJ2-2, the full variable domain reads GAGVSQSPSNKVTEKGKDVELRCDPISGHTALYWYRQSLGQGLEFLIYFQGNSAPDKSGLPSDRFSAERTGGSVSTLTIQRTQQEDSAVYLCASSLEAFPDTGELFFGEGSRLTVL.

The rearrangement links TRBV9 to TRBJ2-7; D gene ambiguous. V was trimmed by 0 bases and J by 4 bases, leaving 8 bases between them. This CDR3 region has 13 residues. Germline V gives CDR1 SGDLS, CDR2 YYNGEE. The CDR3 DNA follows: TGTGCCAGCAGCGTAGCTTCGGATTACGAGCAGTACTTC. Translating it yields CASSVASDYEQYF.

V usage is TRBV20-1 and J usage is TRBJ2-5; 11 bases are shared with TRBD1. J lost 7 bases, V lost 3 bases, and 10 bases had no gene match. The CDR3 is made up of 15 amino acids. CDR1 and CDR2 (germline): DFQATT, SNEGSKA (reference sequence). CDR3 loop: CSARTPDRGRGTQYF. As DNA, the CDR3 is TGCAGTGCTAGGACCCCGGACAGGGGGCGCGGGACCCAGTACTTC.

The chain recombines TRBV7-9 with TRBJ2-5; the match to TRBD1 covers 7 bases. Germline V gene sequence: CDR1 SEHNR, CDR2 FQNEAQ (reference sequence). This CDR3 is 15 amino acids long. V was clipped by 4 bases and J by 5 bases; unmatched bases: 10. The DNA of the CDR3 is TGTGCCAGCAGCTCGTCGACAGGGTCGGGGGAGACCCAGTACTTC. This gives the protein CASSSSTGSGETQYF.

The chain combines TRBV3-1 with TRBJ2-3, with D perhaps matching TRBD1 (5 bases). This CDR3 is built from 15 residues. Trimming took 4 bases from V and 3 from J, leaving 14 bases between them. Germline V lookup: CDR1 LGHDT, CDR2 YNNKEL (reference sequence). DNA for the CDR3: TGTGCCAGCAGCCGAGTGGACACGAGGACAGATACGCAGTATTTT. It translates to CASSRVDTRTDTQYF.

This clonotype was observed a few times. The chain joins TRBV7-8 to TRBJ2-1; D possibly corresponds to TRBD1 (6 bases). Trimming left V 7 bases short and J 6 bases short, with 13 bases between. The CDR3 loop spans 13 amino acids. CDR1 is SGHVS, CDR2 FQNEAQ, per germline. CDR3 loop: CASIMGALNEQFF. DNA of the CDR3: TGTGCCAGCATTATGGGGGCCCTCAATGAGCAGTTCTTC.

This clonotype was counted many times. The gene calls are TRBV6-4 and TRBJ2-1; 14 nucleotides align to TRBD2. V dropped 2 bases and J dropped 12; count of bases not matched to a gene: 9. Germline V CDR1 and CDR2: MRHNA, SNTAGT. The CDR3 is made up of 16 amino acids. The CDR3 DNA sequence: TGTGCCAGCAGTGACGGAGGGACTAGCGGGAGTGGGGGGCAGTTCTTC. Translating it yields CASSDGGTSGSGGQFF.

This clonotype was seen at least ten times. This rearrangement joins TRBV12-3 or TRBV12-4 to TRBJ1-1, with D tentatively TRBD1 (5 bases). The V gene lost 1 base and the J gene lost 6 bases, with 9 bases spanning the gap. The CDR3 covers 13 residues. CDR3 amino acids: CASSLVQGAEAFF. The CDR3 coding sequence is TGTGCCAGCAGTTTAGTGCAAGGGGCTGAAGCTTTCTTT.

The rearrangement uses TRBV6-6 and TRBJ1-5; D perhaps matches TRBD1 (5 bases). Germline V gene lookup returns CDR1 MNHNY and CDR2 SVGAGI (reference sequence). V lost 6 bases to trimming and J lost 1 base, with 16 bases between them. The CDR3 sequence is 16 residues long. This chain's CDR3 is CASSPRGLGSNQPQHF. The CDR3 DNA follows: TGTGCCAGCAGCCCCCGGGGCCTAGGGAGCAATCAGCCCCAGCATTTT.